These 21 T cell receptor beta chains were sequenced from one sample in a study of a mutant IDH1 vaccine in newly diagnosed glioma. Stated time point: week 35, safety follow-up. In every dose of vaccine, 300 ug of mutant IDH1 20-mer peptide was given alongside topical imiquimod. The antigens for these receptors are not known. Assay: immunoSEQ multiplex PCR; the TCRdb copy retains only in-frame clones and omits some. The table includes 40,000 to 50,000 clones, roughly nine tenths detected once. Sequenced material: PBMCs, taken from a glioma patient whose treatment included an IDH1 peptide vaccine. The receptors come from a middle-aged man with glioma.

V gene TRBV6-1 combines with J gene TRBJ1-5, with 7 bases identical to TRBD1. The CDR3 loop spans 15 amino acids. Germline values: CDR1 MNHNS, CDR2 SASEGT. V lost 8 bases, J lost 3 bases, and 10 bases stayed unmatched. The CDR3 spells CASGGQTDYNQPQHF. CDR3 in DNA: TGTGCCAGCGGGGGACAGACGGACTACAATCAGCCCCAGCATTTT.

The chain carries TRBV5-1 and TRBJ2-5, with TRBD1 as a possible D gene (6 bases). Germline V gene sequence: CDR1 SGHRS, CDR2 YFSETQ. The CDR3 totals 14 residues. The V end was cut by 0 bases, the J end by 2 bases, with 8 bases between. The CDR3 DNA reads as TGCGCCAGCAGCTTGGGTCAGGGGCAAGAGACCCAGTACTTC. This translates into CASSLGQGQETQYF.

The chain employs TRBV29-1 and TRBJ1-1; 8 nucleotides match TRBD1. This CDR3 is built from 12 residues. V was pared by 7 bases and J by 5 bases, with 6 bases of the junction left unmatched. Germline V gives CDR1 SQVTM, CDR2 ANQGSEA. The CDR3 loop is CSAGQGQTEAFF. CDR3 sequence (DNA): TGCAGCGCCGGACAGGGACAAACTGAAGCTTTCTTT.

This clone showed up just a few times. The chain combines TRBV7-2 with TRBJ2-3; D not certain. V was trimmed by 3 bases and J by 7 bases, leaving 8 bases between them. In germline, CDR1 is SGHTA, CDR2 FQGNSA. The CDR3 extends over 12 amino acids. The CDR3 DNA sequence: TGTGCCAGCAGCTTCGCAACCCATACGCAGTATTTT. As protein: CASSFATHTQYF.

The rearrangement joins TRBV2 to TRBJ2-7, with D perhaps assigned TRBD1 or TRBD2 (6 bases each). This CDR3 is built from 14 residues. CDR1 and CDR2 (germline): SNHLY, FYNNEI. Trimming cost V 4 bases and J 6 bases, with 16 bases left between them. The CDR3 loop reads CASSVYSGASEQYF. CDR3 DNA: TGTGCCAGCAGTGTCTATTCGGGGGCGAGCGAGCAGTACTTC.

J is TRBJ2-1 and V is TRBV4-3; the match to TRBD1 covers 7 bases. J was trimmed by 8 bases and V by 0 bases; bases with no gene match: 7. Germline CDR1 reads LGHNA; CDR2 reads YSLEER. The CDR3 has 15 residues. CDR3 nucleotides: TGCGCCAGCAGCCAAGATGGGGACAGAAGGGATGAGCAGTTCTTC. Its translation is CASSQDGDRRDEQFF.

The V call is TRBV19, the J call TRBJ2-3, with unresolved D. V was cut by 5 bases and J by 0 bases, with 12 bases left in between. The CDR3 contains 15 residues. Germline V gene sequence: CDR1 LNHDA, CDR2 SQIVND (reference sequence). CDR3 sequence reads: CASSQTDTSTDTQYF. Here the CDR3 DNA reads TGTGCCAGTAGTCAGACTGATACTAGCACAGATACGCAGTATTTT. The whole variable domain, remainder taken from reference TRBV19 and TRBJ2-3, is DGGITQSPKYLFRKEGQNVTLSCEQNLNHDAMYWYRQDPGQGLRLIYYSQIVNDFQKGDIAEGYSVSREKKESFPLTVTSAQKNPTAFYLCASSQTDTSTDTQYFGPGTRLTVL.

The CDR3 coding sequence is TGCGCCAGCAGCCAAGATTTAGTGGAAGGAAACACCATATATTTT. It translates to CASSQDLVEGNTIYF. The V and J genes are TRBV4-1 and TRBJ1-3; no firm D call. The CDR3 loop spans 15 amino acids. The V and J ends lost 0 bases and 4 bases respectively, with 10 bases between them. The V gene's germline CDR1 is MGHRA and CDR2 YSYEKL.

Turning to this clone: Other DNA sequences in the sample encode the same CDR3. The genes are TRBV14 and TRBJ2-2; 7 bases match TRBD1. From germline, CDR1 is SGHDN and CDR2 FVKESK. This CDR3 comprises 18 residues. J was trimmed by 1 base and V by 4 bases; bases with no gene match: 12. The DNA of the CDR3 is TGTGCCAGCAGCCCAGGGGGTTTCGACACTATGAACACCGGGGAGCTGTTTTTT. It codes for CASSPGGFDTMNTGELFF.

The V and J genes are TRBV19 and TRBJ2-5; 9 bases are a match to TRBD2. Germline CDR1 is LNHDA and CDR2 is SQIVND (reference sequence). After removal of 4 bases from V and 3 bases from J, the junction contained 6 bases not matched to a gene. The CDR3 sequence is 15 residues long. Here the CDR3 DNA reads TGTGCCAGTAGTAGGCTGACTAGCGGAAAAGAGACCCAGTACTTC. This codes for CASSRLTSGKETQYF.

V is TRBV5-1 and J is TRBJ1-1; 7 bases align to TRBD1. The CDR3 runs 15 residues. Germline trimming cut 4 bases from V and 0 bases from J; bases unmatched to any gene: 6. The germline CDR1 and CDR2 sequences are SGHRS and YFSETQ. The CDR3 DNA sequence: TGCGCCAGCAGCGCCGGTACAGGGGTGAACACTGAAGCTTTCTTT. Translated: CASSAGTGVNTEAFF.

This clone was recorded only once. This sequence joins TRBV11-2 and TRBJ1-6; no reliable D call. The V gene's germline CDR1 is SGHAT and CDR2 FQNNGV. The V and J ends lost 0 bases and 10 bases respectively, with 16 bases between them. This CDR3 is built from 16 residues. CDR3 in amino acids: CASSLELGGGNSPLHF. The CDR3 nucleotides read TGTGCCAGCAGCTTAGAATTGGGCGGTGGAAACTCACCCCTCCACTTT. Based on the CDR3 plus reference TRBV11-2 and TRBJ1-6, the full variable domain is EAGVAQSPRYKIIEKRQSVAFWCNPISGHATLYWYQQILGQGPKLLIQFQNNGVVDDSQLPKDRFSAERLKGVDSTLKIQPAKLEDSAVYLCASSLELGGGNSPLHFGNGTRLTVT.

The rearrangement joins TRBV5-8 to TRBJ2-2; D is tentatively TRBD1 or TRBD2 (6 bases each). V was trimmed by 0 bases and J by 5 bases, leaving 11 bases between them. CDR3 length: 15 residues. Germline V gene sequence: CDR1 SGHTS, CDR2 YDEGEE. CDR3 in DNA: TGTGCCAGCAGCTTGGAGGGGGGCCAAACCGGGGAGCTGTTTTTT. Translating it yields CASSLEGGQTGELFF.

The CDR3 region is CASSLGRTGIYEQFF. Written as DNA, the CDR3 is TGTGCCAGCAGCTTAGGACGGACAGGGATCTATGAGCAGTTCTTC. V is TRBV7-2 and J is TRBJ2-1; TRBD1 agrees at 8 bases. With 1 base clipped from V and 8 bases from J, the junction kept 7 bases outside the gene matches. This CDR3 has 15 amino acids. Germline V gene lookup returns CDR1 SGHTA and CDR2 FQGNSA. Full variable domain (rest looked up from reference TRBV7-2 and TRBJ2-1): GAGVSQSPSNKVTEKGKDVELRCDPISGHTALYWYRQSLGQGLEFLIYFQGNSAPDKSGLPSDRFSAERTGGSVSTLTIQRTQQEDSAVYLCASSLGRTGIYEQFFGPGTRLTVL.

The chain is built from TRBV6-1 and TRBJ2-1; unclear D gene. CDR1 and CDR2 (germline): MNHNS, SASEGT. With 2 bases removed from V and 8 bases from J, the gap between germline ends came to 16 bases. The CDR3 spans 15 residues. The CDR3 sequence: CASSEQALWGHEQFF. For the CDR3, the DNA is TGTGCCAGCAGTGAACAGGCCCTTTGGGGTCATGAGCAGTTCTTC.

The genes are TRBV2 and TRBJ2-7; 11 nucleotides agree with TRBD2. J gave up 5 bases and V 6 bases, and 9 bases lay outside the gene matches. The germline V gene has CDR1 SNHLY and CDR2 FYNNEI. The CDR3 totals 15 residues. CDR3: CASRLLLAGVDEQYF. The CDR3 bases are TGTGCCAGCAGACTCCTACTAGCGGGAGTGGACGAGCAGTACTTC.

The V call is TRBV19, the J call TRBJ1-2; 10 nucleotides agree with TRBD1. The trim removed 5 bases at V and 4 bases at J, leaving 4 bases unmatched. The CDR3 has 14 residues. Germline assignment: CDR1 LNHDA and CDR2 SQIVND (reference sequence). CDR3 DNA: TGTGCCAGTAGTGAGACAGGGGGCGCCTATGGCTACACCTTC. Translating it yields CASSETGGAYGYTF.

In nucleotides, the CDR3 is TGTGCCAGCAGTTACTCCGTTCCTAGCAATCAGCCCCAGCATTTT. It is translated as CASSYSVPSNQPQHF. The V call is TRBV6-5, the J call TRBJ1-5, with no clear D. Deletions cut 0 bases from V and 0 bases from J, with 6 bases between. CDR3 length equals 15 residues. The V gene's germline CDR1 is MNHEY and CDR2 SVGAGI.

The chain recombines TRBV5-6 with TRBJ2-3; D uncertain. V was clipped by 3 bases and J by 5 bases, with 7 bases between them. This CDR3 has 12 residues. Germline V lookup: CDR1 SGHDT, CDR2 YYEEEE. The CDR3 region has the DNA TGTGCCAGCAGCTGGTCGCGAGATACGCAGTATTTT. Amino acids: CASSWSRDTQYF.

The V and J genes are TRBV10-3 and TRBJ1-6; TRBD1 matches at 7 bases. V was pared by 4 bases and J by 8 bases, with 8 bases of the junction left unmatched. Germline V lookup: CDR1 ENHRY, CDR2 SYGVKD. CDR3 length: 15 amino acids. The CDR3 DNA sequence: TGTGCCATCAGTGTGGGGTTAACAGGGGATTCACCCCTCCACTTT. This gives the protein CAISVGLTGDSPLHF.

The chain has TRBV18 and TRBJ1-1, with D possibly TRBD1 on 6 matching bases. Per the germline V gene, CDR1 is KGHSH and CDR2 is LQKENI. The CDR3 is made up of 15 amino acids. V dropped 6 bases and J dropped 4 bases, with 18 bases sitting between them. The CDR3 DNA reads TGTGCCAGCTCTCCCGAACCGGGGGCAGGCACTGAAGCTTTCTTT. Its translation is CASSPEPGAGTEAFF. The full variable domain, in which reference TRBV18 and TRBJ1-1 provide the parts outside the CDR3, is NAGVMQNPRHLVRRRGQEARLRCSPMKGHSHVYWYRQLPEEGLKFMVYLQKENIIDESGMPKERFSAEFPKEGPSILRIQQVVRGDSAAYFCASSPEPGAGTEAFFGQGTRLTVV.